This entry lists 9 T cell receptor beta chains sequenced from one sample in a study of cytomegalovirus exposure and HLA in healthy donors. The PCR had 60 Vbeta and 13 Jbeta primers. Only in-frame clones appear in the TCRdb table, and some are missing; sequencing was by immunoSEQ multiplex PCR. The sample has about 70,000 clones; 62% are singletons. Material for sequencing was PBMCs. These receptors were obtained from a man aged 30-40 years in good health and CMV-seronegative.

J is TRBJ2-2 and V is TRBV7-7, with 8 bases identical to TRBD2. Unmatched junction bases numbered 6, after V lost 5 bases and J lost 1 base. CDR3 length: 16 amino acids. Germline V lookup: CDR1 SSHAT, CDR2 FNYEAQ (reference sequence). As DNA, the CDR3 is TGTGCCAGCAGCCTGACCCTAGCGGGGAACACCGGGGAGCTGTTTTTT. Translated: CASSLTLAGNTGELFF.

The chain carries TRBV27 and TRBJ1-1, with D possibly matching TRBD1 (5 bases). Germline CDR1 and CDR2: MNHEY and SMNVEV (reference sequence). The CDR3 sequence is 14 residues long. V was cut by 0 bases and J by 0 bases, with 5 bases left in between. The CDR3 DNA is TGTGCCAGCAGTTTATCGGGGCTGAACACTGAAGCTTTCTTT. Translated: CASSLSGLNTEAFF.

The chain recombines TRBV4-2 with TRBJ1-1; D unclear. V was pared by 3 bases and J by 11 bases, with 13 bases between. CDR1 and CDR2 from the germline V gene are LGHNA and YNFKEQ. This CDR3 is built from 12 residues. The CDR3 bases are TGTGCCAGCAGCCAGGGGTTCAGCGGGGCTTTCTTT. Protein product: CASSQGFSGAFF.

J is TRBJ1-1 and V is TRBV5-1; 7 bases line up with TRBD1. The germline CDR1 and CDR2 sequences are SGHRS and YFSETQ. V lost 4 bases and J lost 3; bases outside the gene matches: 9. This CDR3 is 15 amino acids long. As DNA, the CDR3 is TGCGCCAGCAGCCAGAATGTGGGACAGCACACTGAAGCTTTCTTT. Protein product: CASSQNVGQHTEAFF.

The V call is TRBV6-5, the J call TRBJ1-1, with 8 bases matching TRBD1. V lost 8 bases and J lost 7; bases outside the gene matches: 15. Germline V gene sequence: CDR1 MNHEY, CDR2 SVGAGI. This CDR3 has 15 amino acids. The CDR3 DNA reads as TGTGCCAGCTCGAAAAGGCAGGGGGCTTTCGGTGAAGCTTTCTTT. Translated: CASSKRQGAFGEAFF.

The chain recombines TRBV7-9 with TRBJ2-1; D ambiguous. CDR3 size: 13 residues. Trimming removed 5 bases at V and 7 bases at J, with 12 bases between. Germline CDR1 reads SEHNR; CDR2 reads FQNEAQ (reference sequence). Written as DNA, the CDR3 is TGTGCCAGCAGCCCTGCAGAATGGAATGAGCAGTTCTTC. It is translated as CASSPAEWNEQFF.

Remarks on this clone: Other nucleotide sequences in the sample specify the same CDR3. The chain employs TRBV9 and TRBJ2-5; maybe TRBD2 (7 bases). Germline V gene lookup returns CDR1 SGDLS and CDR2 YYNGEE. With 0 bases removed from V and 5 bases from J, the gap between germline ends came to 11 bases. The CDR3 spans 14 residues. The CDR3, as DNA: TGTGCCAGCAGCGTAGGAGGGGGGGCCGAGACCCAGTACTTC. Its translation: CASSVGGGAETQYF.

The rearrangement joins TRBV7-2 to TRBJ2-1, with D tentatively TRBD2 (5 bases). Germline CDR1 reads SGHTA; CDR2 reads FQGNSA. This CDR3 is 13 amino acids long. Trimming removed 5 bases from V and 5 bases from J, with 10 bases in between. The CDR3 sequence: CASSLTTHNEQFF. The CDR3 DNA follows: TGTGCCAGCAGCCTGACTACCCACAATGAGCAGTTCTTC.

This chain uses TRBV13 with TRBJ2-4; 12 bases align to TRBD2. The CDR3 covers 15 residues. After removal of 3 bases from V and 4 bases from J, the junction contained 1 base not matched to a gene. The germline V gene has CDR1 PRHDT and CDR2 FYEKMQ (reference sequence). The CDR3 protein is CASSFGLAGKNIQYF. For the CDR3, the DNA is TGTGCCAGCAGCTTCGGACTAGCGGGGAAAAACATTCAGTACTTC. Complete variable domain (other parts from reference TRBV13 and TRBJ2-4): AAGVIQSPRHLIKEKRETATLKCYPIPRHDTVYWYQQGPGQDPQFLISFYEKMQSDKGSIPDRFSAQQFSDYHSELNMSSLELGDSALYFCASSFGLAGKNIQYFGAGTRLSVL.